Following are 14 T cell receptor beta chains from one sample sequenced in a study of human T cells and chemical hapten exposure. The time point is: patch test 2, 6 weeks after DPC sensitization. Treatment in this sample: therapeutic diphenylcyclopropenone sensitization with weekly scalp DPC. TCRdb redid the calling of the RACE reads with MiXCR, one entry per CDR3 protein. Here the sample spans some 99,000 distinct CDR3 sequences, 9.2% being singletons. This material consisted of whole blood, taken in connection with sensitization to the hapten diphenylcyclopropenone (DPC). All receptors derive from a woman between 40 and 55 years old with alopecia areata. Some clones in this sample may be carry-over from other donors' samples.

In this sample, this clonotype turned up a few times. The chain couples TRBV2 to TRBJ1-1; tentative D call: TRBD1 (5 bases). This CDR3 spans 13 amino acids. Germline V gene lookup returns CDR1 SNHLY and CDR2 FYNNEI. The V and J ends lost 11 bases and 0 bases respectively, with 13 bases between them. The chain's CDR3 is CADSEGLNTEAFF. CDR3 bases: TGTGCCGACTCAGAGGGGCTGAACACTGAAGCTTTCTTT. The entire variable domain, with the rest obtained from reference TRBV2 and TRBJ1-1, is as follows: EPEVTQTPSHQVTQMGQEVILRCVPISNHLYFYWYRQILGQKVEFLVSFYNNEISEKSEIFDDQFSVERPDGSNFTLKIRSTKLEDSAMYFCADSEGLNTEAFFGQGTRLTVV.

As concerns this clonotype: Given a much more abundant clone one base away, this may be a read error. The chain employs TRBV6-5 and TRBJ2-5; maybe TRBD1 (5 bases). The CDR3 is 16 residues long. Germline lookup yields CDR1 MNHEY and CDR2 SVGAGI. V was trimmed by 8 bases and J by 4 bases, leaving 23 bases between them. CDR3 sequence reads: CASGRQGWGYLETQYF. In DNA, the CDR3 is TGTGCCAGCGGAAGGCAGGGATGGGGTTACCTAGAGACCCAGTACTTC.

On this clonotype itself: One junction end disagrees with the germline gene, perhaps due to a read error. The chain has TRBV30 and TRBJ1-5; 7 bases match TRBD1. The CDR3 runs 15 residues. Germline CDR1 is GTSNPN and CDR2 is SVGIG (reference sequence). This CDR3 is CAWSPGTASNQPLHF. The CDR3 DNA reads as TGTGCCTGGAGTCCCGGGACAGCTAGCAATCAGCCCCTGCATTTT.

Concerning this clonotype: This may be a read error, as it is one base from a much larger clone. The rearrangement joins TRBV5-1 to TRBJ2-4, with 12 bases identical to TRBD1. Germline trimming cut 3 bases from V and 6 bases from J; bases unmatched to any gene: 10. The CDR3 covers 17 residues. The germline CDR1 and CDR2 sequences are SGHRS and YFSETQ. The CDR3 region is CASSWDRGREIGNIQYF. The CDR3 nucleotides are TGCGCCAGCAGCTGGGACAGGGGGCGCGAGATTGGAAACATTCAGTACTTC.

This clonotype was seen a handful of times. V gene TRBV7-6 combines with J gene TRBJ1-4, with 7 positions matching TRBD1. Germline CDR1 and CDR2: SGHVS and FNYEAQ. The CDR3 has 12 residues. The junction had 3 bases not matched to a gene; V was cut back by 4 bases and J by 10 bases. CDR3 nucleotides: TGTGCCAGCAGCTCGACAGGGCCAAAACTGTTTTTT. Translated, it gives CASSSTGPKLFF.

V usage is TRBV11-2 and J usage is TRBJ1-2, with unresolved D. Trimming left V 5 bases short and J 4 bases short, with 14 bases between. Germline V gene sequence: CDR1 SGHAT, CDR2 FQNNGV. CDR3 length: 14 residues. CDR3 nucleotides: TGTGCCAGCAGCATTGGCGCACAGACCTATGGCTACACCTTC. Translation gives CASSIGAQTYGYTF.

This clonotype has at least ten counts. In DNA form, the CDR3 reads TGTGCCAGCTCACCACCGAATAGCCCTAACACCGGGGAGCTGTTTTTT. It encodes CASSPPNSPNTGELFF. The chain recombines TRBV18 with TRBJ2-2; D ambiguous. The CDR3 is 16 residues long. V dropped 0 bases and J dropped 2 bases, with 10 bases sitting between them. The germline V gene has CDR1 KGHSH and CDR2 LQKENI.

This clonotype was counted only a few times. The V gene is TRBV6-6, the J gene TRBJ2-7, with a possible D match to TRBD1 (7 bases). The V and J ends lost 2 bases and 0 bases respectively, with 14 bases between them. The CDR3 is made up of 16 amino acids. Germline V gene sequence: CDR1 MNHNY, CDR2 SVGAGI (reference sequence). The DNA of the CDR3 is TGTGCCAGCAGTTACACCAGGGGGGCTAGCTCCTACGAGCAGTACTTC. This codes for CASSYTRGASSYEQYF.

This clonotype has a handful of counts. This sequence joins TRBV2 and TRBJ2-1; D possibly matches TRBD1 or TRBD2 (5 bases each). CDR1 is SNHLY and CDR2 is FYNNEI in the germline V gene. The CDR3 consists of 12 residues. With 7 bases removed from V and 4 bases from J, the gap between germline ends came to 8 bases. The CDR3 loop is CASNGAYNEQFF. CDR3 in DNA: TGTGCCAGCAACGGGGCGTACAATGAGCAGTTCTTC.

This clonotype was counted many times. J is TRBJ2-5 and V is TRBV20-1, with TRBD2 matching 8 bases. The CDR3 runs 14 residues. V was clipped by 5 bases and J by 1 base; unmatched bases: 6. Germline lookup yields CDR1 DFQATT and CDR2 SNEGSKA (reference sequence). CDR3 sequence reads: CSAPQAGAQETQYF. CDR3 nucleotide sequence: TGCAGTGCTCCTCAAGCGGGGGCCCAAGAGACCCAGTACTTC.

The rearrangement links TRBV7-9 to TRBJ2-7; the match to TRBD1 covers 7 bases. The trim removed 3 bases at V and 2 bases at J, leaving 4 bases unmatched. Germline CDR1 and CDR2: SEHNR and FQNEAQ (reference sequence). The length of the CDR3 is 14 residues. The chain's CDR3 is CASSLTGSPYEQYF. CDR3 sequence (DNA): TGTGCCAGCAGCTTGACAGGGTCCCCCTACGAGCAGTACTTC.

V usage is TRBV29-1 and J usage is TRBJ1-1, with TRBD1 matching over 8 bases. Germline CDR1 SQVTM, CDR2 ANQGSEA. The V segment lost 5 bases and the J segment 4 bases; nucleotides outside the gene matches: 6. The CDR3 runs to 13 residues. This CDR3 reads CSVSQGEGTEAFF. DNA for the CDR3: TGCAGCGTTTCACAGGGGGAGGGCACTGAAGCTTTCTTT.

The rearrangement links TRBV10-3 to TRBJ2-3; D remains unclear. CDR3 size: 11 residues. V lost 5 bases and J 3 bases, leaving 3 bases between the germline ends. Germline loops: CDR1 ENHRY, CDR2 SYGVKD. CDR3 protein: CAISQTDTQYF. CDR3 coding DNA: TGTGCCATCAGTCAAACAGATACGCAGTATTTT.

At least ten counts were recorded for this clonotype. This chain links TRBV20-1 with TRBJ2-1, with 8 bases fitting TRBD2. The V gene end was trimmed by 1 base and the J gene end by 10 bases; junction bases not matched to a gene: 6. The CDR3 contains 13 residues. Germline V gene lookup returns CDR1 DFQATT and CDR2 SNEGSKA (reference sequence). The CDR3 sequence: CSARVNSGDEQFF. DNA for the CDR3: TGCAGTGCTAGAGTTAATAGCGGGGACGAGCAGTTCTTC.